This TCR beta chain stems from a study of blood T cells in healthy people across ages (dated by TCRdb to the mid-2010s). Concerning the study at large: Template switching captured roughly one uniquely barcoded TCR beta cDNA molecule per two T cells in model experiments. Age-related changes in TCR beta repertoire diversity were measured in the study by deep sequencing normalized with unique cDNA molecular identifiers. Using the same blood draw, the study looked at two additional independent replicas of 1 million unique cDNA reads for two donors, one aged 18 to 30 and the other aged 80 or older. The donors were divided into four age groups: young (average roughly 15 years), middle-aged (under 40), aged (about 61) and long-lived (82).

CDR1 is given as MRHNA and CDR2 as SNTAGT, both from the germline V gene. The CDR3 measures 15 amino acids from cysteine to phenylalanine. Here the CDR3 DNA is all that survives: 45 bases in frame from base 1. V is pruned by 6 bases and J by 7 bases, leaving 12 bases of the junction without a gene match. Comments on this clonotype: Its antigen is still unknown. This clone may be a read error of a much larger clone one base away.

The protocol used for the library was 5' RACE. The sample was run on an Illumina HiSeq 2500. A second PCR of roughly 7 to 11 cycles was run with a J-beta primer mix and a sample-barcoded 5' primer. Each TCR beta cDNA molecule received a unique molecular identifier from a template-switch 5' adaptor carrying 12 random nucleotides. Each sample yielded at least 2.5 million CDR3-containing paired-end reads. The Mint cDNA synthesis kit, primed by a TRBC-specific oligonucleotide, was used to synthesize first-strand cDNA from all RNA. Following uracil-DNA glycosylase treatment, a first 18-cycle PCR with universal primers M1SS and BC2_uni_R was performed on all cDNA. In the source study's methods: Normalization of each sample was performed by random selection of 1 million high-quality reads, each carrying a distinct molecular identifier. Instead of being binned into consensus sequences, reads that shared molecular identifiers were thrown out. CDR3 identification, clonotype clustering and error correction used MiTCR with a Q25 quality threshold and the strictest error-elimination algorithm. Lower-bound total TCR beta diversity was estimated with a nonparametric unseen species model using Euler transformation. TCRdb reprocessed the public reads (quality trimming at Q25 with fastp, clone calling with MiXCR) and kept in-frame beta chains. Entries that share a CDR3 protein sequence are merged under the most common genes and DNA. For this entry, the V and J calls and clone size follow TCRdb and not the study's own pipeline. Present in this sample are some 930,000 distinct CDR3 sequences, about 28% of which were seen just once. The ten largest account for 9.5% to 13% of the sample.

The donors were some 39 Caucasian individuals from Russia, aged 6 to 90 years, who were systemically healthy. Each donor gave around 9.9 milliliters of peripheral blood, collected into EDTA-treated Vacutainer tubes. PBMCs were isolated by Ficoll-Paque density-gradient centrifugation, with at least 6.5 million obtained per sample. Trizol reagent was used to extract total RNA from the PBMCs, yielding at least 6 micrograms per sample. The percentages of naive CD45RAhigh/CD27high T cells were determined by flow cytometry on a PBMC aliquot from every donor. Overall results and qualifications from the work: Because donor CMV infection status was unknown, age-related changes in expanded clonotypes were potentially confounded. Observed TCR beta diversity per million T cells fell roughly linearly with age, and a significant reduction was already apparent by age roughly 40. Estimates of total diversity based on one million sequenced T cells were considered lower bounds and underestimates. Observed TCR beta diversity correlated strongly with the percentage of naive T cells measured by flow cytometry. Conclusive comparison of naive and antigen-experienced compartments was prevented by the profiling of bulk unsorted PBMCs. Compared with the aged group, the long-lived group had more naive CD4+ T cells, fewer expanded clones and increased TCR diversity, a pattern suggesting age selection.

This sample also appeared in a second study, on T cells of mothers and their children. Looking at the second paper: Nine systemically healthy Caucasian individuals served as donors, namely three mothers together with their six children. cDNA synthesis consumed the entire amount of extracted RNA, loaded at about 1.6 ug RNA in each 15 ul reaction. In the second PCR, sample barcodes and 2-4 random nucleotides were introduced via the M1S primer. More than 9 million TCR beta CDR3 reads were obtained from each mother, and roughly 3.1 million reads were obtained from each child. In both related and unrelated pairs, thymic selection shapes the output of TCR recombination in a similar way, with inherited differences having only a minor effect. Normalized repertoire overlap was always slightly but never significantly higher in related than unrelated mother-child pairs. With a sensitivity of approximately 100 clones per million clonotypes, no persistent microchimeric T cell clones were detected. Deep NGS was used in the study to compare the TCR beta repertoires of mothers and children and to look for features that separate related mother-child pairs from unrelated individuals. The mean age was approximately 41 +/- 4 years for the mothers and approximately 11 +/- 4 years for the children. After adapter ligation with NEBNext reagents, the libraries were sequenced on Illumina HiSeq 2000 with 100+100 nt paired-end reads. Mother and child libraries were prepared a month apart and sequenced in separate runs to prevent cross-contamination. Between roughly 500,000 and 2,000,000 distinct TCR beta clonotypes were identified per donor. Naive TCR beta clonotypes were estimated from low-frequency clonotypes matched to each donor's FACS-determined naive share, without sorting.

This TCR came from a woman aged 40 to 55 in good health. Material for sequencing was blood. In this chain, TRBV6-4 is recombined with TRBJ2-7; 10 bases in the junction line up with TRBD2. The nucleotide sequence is TGTGCCAGCAGCCCCGGACTAGCGGACGGGAATGAGCAGTACTTC. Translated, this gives CASSPGLADGNEQYF.